This T cell receptor beta chain was documented in a study of blood T cell repertoires in COVID-19. Looking at the study overall: Whether acute or convalescent, the COVID-19 samples came from the United States, Italy and Spain. T cells, B-cell-depleted T cells, or PBMCs provided the cDNA or gDNA that served as material.

CDR3 size: 13 residues. CDR1 and CDR2 from the germline V gene are KGHSH and LQKENI. The V and J ends lost 2 bases and 9 bases respectively, with 11 bases between them. Per the original data handling: Estimated nucleated cell counts came from reference gene primer amplification. Produced via immunoSEQ multiplex PCR; TCRdb's table is partial and in-frame only. V and J calls and clone size are as listed in that table; D and trimming were resolved from the DNA. The table has about 140,000 clones, 85% seen once. The source is a man over 45 with acute or convalescent COVID-19. The source material was peripheral blood. This chain connects TRBV18 to TRBJ2-1, with D perhaps TRBD2 (6 bases). This CDR3 is CASSPAHGGEQFF. In DNA form, the CDR3 reads TGTGCCAGCTCACCAGCCCACGGGGGTGAGCAGTTCTTC.